This T cell receptor beta chain comes out of a study of blood T cell repertoires in COVID-19. The wider study: Sample material is recorded as cDNA or gDNA derived from T cells, B-cell-depleted T cells, or PBMCs.

Participant ages covered roughly 18 to 89 years across around 25 US areas. Allocation to cohorts depended on clinical history reported by the participants. This clone was detected a few times. Unmatched junction bases numbered 9, after V lost 1 base and J lost 0 bases. This CDR3 spans 17 amino acids. Germline CDR1 is SGHVS and CDR2 is FQNEAQ. TCRdb's table, derived via immunoSEQ multiplex PCR, lists solely in-frame clones and lacks some. The sample consists of 150,000 to 200,000 clones, more than 75% of them appearing once. The chain couples TRBV7-8 to TRBJ2-7; 7 bases agree with TRBD1. The clonotype was recovered from a woman aged 50 to 60 with acute COVID-19. Sequencing input: PBMCs or T cells enriched from blood (not recorded which). CDR3 coding DNA: TGTGCCAGCAGCTTAGACCCGACAGGGACGAGCTCCTACGAGCAGTACGTC. It yields the protein CASSLDPTGTSSYEQYV.